This TCR beta chain was observed in a study of CD8+ T cells in alopecia areata. Looking at the study overall: Tofacitinib ran for 6 to 18 months before 6 months off drug.

Deletions cut 6 bases from V and 6 bases from J, with 5 bases between. This CDR3 has 9 amino acids. CDR1 and CDR2 (germline): DFQATT, SNEGSKA (reference sequence). This clone was seen a handful of times. The authors extracted RNA and reverse transcribed it into cDNA as the sequencing template. Profiled with immunoSEQ multiplex PCR; TCRdb holds only in-frame clones, not every one. The sample includes around 160,000 clones, approximately 45% of them seen just once. Material: CD4+ T cells sorted from blood. The chain combines TRBV20-1 with TRBJ1-2; D unresolved. The TCR comes from a human donor with alopecia areata. The CDR3 nucleotides read TGCAGTGCGCCGGATGGCTACACCTTC. This translates into CSAPDGYTF.